Below are 4 T cell receptor beta chains sequenced from a single sample in a study of cytomegalovirus exposure and HLA in healthy donors (dated by TCRdb to between 2016 and 2019). Receptor amplification or capture employed the immunoSEQ multiplex PCR assay. For the multiplex PCR, a mixture combining 60 forward primers for TCR Vbeta segments and 13 reverse primers for TCR Jbeta segments was used. TCRdb limited this immuneACCESS table to in-frame rearrangements with V and J called. A share of clones is missing; checked studies link under half to unresolved V genes, and the rest is unexplained. The sample table records 55,000 to 80,000 clones; more than 60% of these occur just once. The ten largest clones add up to approximately 24% of the sample. Sequenced input: PBMCs. All receptors derive from a woman between 35 and 50 years old in good health and CMV-seropositive.

The J gene is TRBJ2-3, the V gene TRBV5-8; 7 bases match TRBD1. The V gene's germline CDR1 is SGHTS and CDR2 YDEGEE. There are 14 residues in the CDR3. J was trimmed by 4 bases and V by 6 bases; bases with no gene match: 8. The CDR3 region has the DNA TGTGCCAGCATTTTACAGGGGTTGGCAGATACGCAGTATTTT. Protein product: CASILQGLADTQYF.

The gene calls are TRBV13 and TRBJ2-7; no clear D. CDR3 length: 13 amino acids. CDR1 is PRHDT and CDR2 is FYEKMQ in the germline V gene (reference sequence). Between the trimmed V and J ends, which lost 5 bases and 4 bases, there was a span of 12 bases. CDR3 in DNA: TGTGCCAGCAGCGCGCCCAGCGATTACGAGCAGTACTTC. As protein: CASSAPSDYEQYF. The whole variable domain, filled in from reference TRBV13 and TRBJ2-7, reads AAGVIQSPRHLIKEKRETATLKCYPIPRHDTVYWYQQGPGQDPQFLISFYEKMQSDKGSIPDRFSAQQFSDYHSELNMSSLELGDSALYFCASSAPSDYEQYFGPGTRLTVT.

This clone has more than one count but fewer than ten. The chain is built from TRBV7-9 and TRBJ1-4, with 7 bases aligning to TRBD1. Germline V gene data show CDR1 as SEHNR and CDR2 as FQNEAQ (reference sequence). V lost 3 bases, J lost 6 bases, and 7 bases stayed unmatched. The CDR3 is made up of 15 amino acids. The CDR3 DNA reads TGTGCCAGCAGCTTTTTACAGGGGCCCTATGAAAAACTGTTTTTT. Its protein product is CASSFLQGPYEKLFF.

The CDR3 DNA follows: TGTGCCAGCAGTGAAGGAGGGGACGAGGATACGCAGTATTTT. Translation: CASSEGGDEDTQYF. This rearrangement joins TRBV6-4 to TRBJ2-3, with a tentative D call TRBD2 (6 bases). This CDR3 has 14 amino acids. Looked up from germline, CDR1 is MRHNA and CDR2 is SNTAGT. Trimming left V 3 bases short and J 6 bases short, with 13 bases between.